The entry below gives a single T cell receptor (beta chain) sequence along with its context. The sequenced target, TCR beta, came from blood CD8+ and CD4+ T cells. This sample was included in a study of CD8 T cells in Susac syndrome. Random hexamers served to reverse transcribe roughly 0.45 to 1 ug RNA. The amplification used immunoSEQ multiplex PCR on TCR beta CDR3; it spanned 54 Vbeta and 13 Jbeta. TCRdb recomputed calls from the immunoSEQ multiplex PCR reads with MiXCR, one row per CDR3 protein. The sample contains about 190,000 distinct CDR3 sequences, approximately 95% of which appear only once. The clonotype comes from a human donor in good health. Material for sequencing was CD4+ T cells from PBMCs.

The CDR3: CSARDSSQPQHF. The CDR3 DNA sequence: TGCAGTGCTAGAGATTCGAGTCAGCCCCAGCATTTT. V and J are TRBV20-1 and TRBJ1-5; D is ambiguous. The CDR3 length is 12 residues. The V end lost 0 bases, the J end lost 6 bases, and 6 bases lay between the germline ends. Per germline, CDR1 DFQATT and CDR2 SNEGSKA (reference sequence).